The 9 T cell receptor beta chains given below trace back to one sample, sequenced in a study of blood T cell repertoires in COVID-19. TCRdb keeps only in-frame clones here, not all; method: immunoSEQ multiplex PCR. The sample yields about 440,000 clones, nearly 90% seen once. The specimen sequenced was PBMCs or T cells enriched from blood (not recorded which). The receptors were sampled from a woman aged 18 to 35 with acute COVID-19.

Only one count was recorded for this clone. The V gene is TRBV5-5, the J gene TRBJ1-1; the match to TRBD1 covers 9 bases. The trim removed 3 bases at V and 4 bases at J, leaving 7 bases unmatched. The length of the CDR3 is 15 residues. Looked up from germline, CDR1 is SGHKS and CDR2 is YYEKEE (reference sequence). CDR3 protein: CASSSKQGAGTEAFF. DNA for the CDR3: TGTGCCAGCAGCTCAAAACAGGGGGCGGGCACTGAAGCTTTCTTT.

V gene TRBV6-5 combines with J gene TRBJ1-1; D perhaps matches TRBD1 (5 bases). The CDR3 has 13 residues. Germline values: CDR1 MNHEY, CDR2 SVGAGI. Trimming cost V 7 bases and J 0 bases, with 9 bases left between them. The CDR3 DNA is TGTGCCAGCACAGACAGATTGAACACTGAAGCTTTCTTT. It specifies CASTDRLNTEAFF.

The chain is built from TRBV4-2 and TRBJ2-3; D is undetermined. The CDR3 runs 16 residues. V was clipped by 1 base and J by 3 bases, with 14 bases between them. CDR1 and CDR2 (germline): LGHNA, YNFKEQ. CDR3 loop: CASSQGRLKTTDTQYF. CDR3 DNA: TGTGCCAGCAGCCAAGGGCGTCTCAAGACTACAGATACGCAGTATTTT.

The chain joins TRBV28 to TRBJ1-5, with 10 bases lining up with TRBD1. The CDR3 spans 16 residues. V gave up 3 bases and J gave up 4 bases; unmatched junction bases: 6. In germline, CDR1 is MDHEN, CDR2 SYDVKM. The chain's CDR3 is CASSFYGQGGNQPQHF. Written as DNA, the CDR3 is TGTGCCAGCAGTTTCTACGGACAGGGGGGGAATCAGCCCCAGCATTTT.

This chain links TRBV4-1 with TRBJ1-1; D remains ambiguous. The germline V gene has CDR1 MGHRA and CDR2 YSYEKL. The CDR3 runs 14 residues. Trimming pared 3 bases from V and 3 bases from J, leaving 11 bases between. CDR3 DNA sequence: TGCGCCAGCAGCCAGGGAGGGATAGACACTGAAGCTTTCTTT. Protein: CASSQGGIDTEAFF.

V gene TRBV5-1 combines with J gene TRBJ2-7; no clear D. CDR1 and CDR2 (germline): SGHRS, YFSETQ. Trimming left V 4 bases short and J 4 bases short, with 6 bases between. The CDR3 runs to 11 residues. Here the CDR3 DNA reads TGCGCCAGCAGCACCGGTTACGAGCAGTACTTC. This translates into CASSTGYEQYF.

The chain joins TRBV2 to TRBJ2-7; D gene ambiguous. V gave up 2 bases and J gave up 1 base, with 6 bases separating them. Germline V gene lookup returns CDR1 SNHLY and CDR2 FYNNEI. CDR3 length: 13 amino acids. The DNA of the CDR3 is TGTGCCAGCAGTGAAAGGCGGTCCTACGAGCAGTACTTC. This codes for CASSERRSYEQYF.

The gene calls are TRBV15 and TRBJ2-1; 10 bases are a match to TRBD2. This CDR3 has 14 residues. The V gene's germline CDR1 is LNHNV and CDR2 YYDKDF (reference sequence). J gave up 7 bases and V 8 bases, and 8 bases lay outside the gene matches. The CDR3 spells CATWERGGSNEQFF. The CDR3 DNA follows: TGTGCCACCTGGGAGCGGGGGGGCTCGAATGAGCAGTTCTTC. Drawing the rest from reference TRBV15 and TRBJ2-1, the complete variable domain is DAMVIQNPRYQVTQFGKPVTLSCSQTLNHNVMYWYQQKSSQAPKLLFHYYDKDFNNEADTPDNFQSRRPNTSFCFLDIRSPGLGDTAMYLCATWERGGSNEQFFGPGTRLTVL.

This sequence joins TRBV28 and TRBJ2-2, with TRBD2 identical over 14 bases. The V and J ends lost 4 bases and 8 bases, in that order; junction bases with no gene match: 6. The CDR3 spans 16 residues. Germline V lookup: CDR1 MDHEN, CDR2 SYDVKM. DNA for the CDR3: TGTGCCAGCAGTTCGGGACTAGCGGGAGTAACGGGGGAGCTGTTTTTT. Its protein product is CASSSGLAGVTGELFF.